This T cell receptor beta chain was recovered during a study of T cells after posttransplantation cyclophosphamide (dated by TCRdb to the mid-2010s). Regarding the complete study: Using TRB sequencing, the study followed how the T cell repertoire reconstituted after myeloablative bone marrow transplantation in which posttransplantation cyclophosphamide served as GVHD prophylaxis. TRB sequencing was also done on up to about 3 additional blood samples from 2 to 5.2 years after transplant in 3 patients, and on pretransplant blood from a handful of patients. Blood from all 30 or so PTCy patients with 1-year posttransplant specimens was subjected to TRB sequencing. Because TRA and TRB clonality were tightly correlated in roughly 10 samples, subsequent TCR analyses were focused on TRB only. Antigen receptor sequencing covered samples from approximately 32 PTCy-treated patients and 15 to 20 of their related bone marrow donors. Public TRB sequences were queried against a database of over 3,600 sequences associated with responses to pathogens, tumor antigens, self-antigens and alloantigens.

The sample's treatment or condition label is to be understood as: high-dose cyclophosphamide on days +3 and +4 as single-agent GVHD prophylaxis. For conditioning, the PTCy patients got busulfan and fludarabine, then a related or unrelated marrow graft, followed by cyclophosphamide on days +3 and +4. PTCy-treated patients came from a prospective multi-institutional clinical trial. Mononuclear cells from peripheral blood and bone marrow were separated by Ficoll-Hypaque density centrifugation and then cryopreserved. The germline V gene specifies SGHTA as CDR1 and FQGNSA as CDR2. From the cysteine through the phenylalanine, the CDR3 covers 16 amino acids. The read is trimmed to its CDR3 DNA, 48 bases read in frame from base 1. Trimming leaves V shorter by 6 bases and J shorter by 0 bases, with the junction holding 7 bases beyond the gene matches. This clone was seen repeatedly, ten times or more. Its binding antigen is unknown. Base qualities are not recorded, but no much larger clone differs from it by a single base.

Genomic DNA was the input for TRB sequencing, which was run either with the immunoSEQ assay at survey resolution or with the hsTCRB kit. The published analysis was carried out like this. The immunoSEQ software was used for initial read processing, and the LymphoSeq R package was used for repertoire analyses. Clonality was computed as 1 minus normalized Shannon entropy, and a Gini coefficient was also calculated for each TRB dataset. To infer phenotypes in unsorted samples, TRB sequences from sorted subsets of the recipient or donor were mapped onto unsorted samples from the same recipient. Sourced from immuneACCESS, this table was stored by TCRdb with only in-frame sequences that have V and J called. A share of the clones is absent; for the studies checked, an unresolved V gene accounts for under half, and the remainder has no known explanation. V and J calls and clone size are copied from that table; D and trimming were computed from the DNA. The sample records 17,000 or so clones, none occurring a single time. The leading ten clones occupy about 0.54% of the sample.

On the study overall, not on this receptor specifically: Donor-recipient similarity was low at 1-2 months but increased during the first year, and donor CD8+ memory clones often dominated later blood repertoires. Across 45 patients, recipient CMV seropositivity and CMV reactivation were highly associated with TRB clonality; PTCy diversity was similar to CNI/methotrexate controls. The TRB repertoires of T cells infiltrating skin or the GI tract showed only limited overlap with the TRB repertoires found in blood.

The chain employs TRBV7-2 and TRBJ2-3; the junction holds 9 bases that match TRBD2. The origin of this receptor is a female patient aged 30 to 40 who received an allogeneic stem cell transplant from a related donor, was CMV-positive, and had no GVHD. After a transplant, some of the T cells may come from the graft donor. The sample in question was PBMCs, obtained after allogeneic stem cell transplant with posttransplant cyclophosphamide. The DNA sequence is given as TGTGCCAGCAGACGACTAGCGGAGACTAGCACAGATACGCAGTATTTT. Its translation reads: CASRRLAETSTDTQYF. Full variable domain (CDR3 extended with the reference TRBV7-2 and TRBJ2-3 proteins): GAGVSQSPSNKVTEKGKDVELRCDPISGHTALYWYRQSLGQGLEFLIYFQGNSAPDKSGLPSDRFSAERTGGSVSTLTIQRTQQEDSAVYLCASRRLAETSTDTQYFGPGTRLTVL.